The rows below give T cell receptor beta chains drawn from one sample of a study of T-cell reconstitution after alpha-beta-depleted transplantation in children. A single record per CDR3 protein comes from TCRdb applying MiXCR to the PCR reads. The sample yields about 360,000 distinct CDR3 sequences, less than 15% seen once. Sequences were derived from PBMCs, sampled from the stem cell graft. These receptors all stem from a human donor who donated a stem cell graft to a child with Fanconi anemia. The CDR3 runs from the conserved cysteine through the conserved F or W. D genes are given only for firm matches. Expanded clones are given a class, and other clones once, few, many or no size at all.

CDR3 protein,CDR3 DNA,clone size,J gene,V gene,D gene
CASSQGGTGADETQYF,TGCGCCAGCAGCCAAGGTGGGACAGGGGCCGATGAGACCCAGTACTTC,.,TRBJ2-5,TRBV4-3,TRBD1
CASSYSGRVQPQHF,TGTGCCAGCAGTTACTCTGGCAGGGTCCAGCCCCAGCATTTT,.,TRBJ1-5,TRBV6-2/TRBV6-3,.
CSATGMPEAFF,TGCAGTGCTACCGGGATGCCTGAAGCTTTCTTT,many,TRBJ1-1,TRBV20-1,.
CSALRDSSYEQYF,TGCAGCGCCCTTCGGGATAGTAGCTACGAGCAGTACTTC,.,TRBJ2-7,TRBV29-1,.
CASGGSPGILEAFF,TGTGCCAGCGGAGGGAGTCCGGGGATACTTGAAGCTTTCTTT,many,TRBJ1-1,TRBV7-2,.
CASSTPNPNTEAFF,TGTGCCAGCAGCACGCCCAATCCGAACACTGAAGCTTTCTTT,many,TRBJ1-1,TRBV5-5,.
CASSLGQVLNTEAFF,TGCGCCAGCAGCTTGGGTCAGGTGTTGAACACTGAAGCTTTCTTT,.,TRBJ1-1,TRBV5-1,.
CASSPGTSGSTDTQYF,TGTGCCAGCAGTCCCGGGACTAGCGGATCCACAGATACGCAGTATTTT,.,TRBJ2-3,TRBV2,TRBD2
CAARDRVGGLTQYF,TGCGCCGCTCGGGACAGGGTAGGGGGCCTGACTCAGTACTTC,many,TRBJ2-4,TRBV10-1,TRBD1
CSAWDRDQYEQYF,TGCAGTGCTTGGGACAGGGATCAATACGAGCAGTACTTC,.,TRBJ2-7,TRBV20-1,TRBD1
CASSAQGLNTEAFF,TGCGCCAGCAGCGCCCAGGGCCTGAACACTGAAGCTTTCTTT,many,TRBJ1-1,TRBV5-1,.
CASSLQGLAGELFF,TGTGCCAGCAGCTTACAGGGGCTCGCCGGGGAGCTGTTTTTT,many,TRBJ2-2,TRBV7-2,.
CASSRIAGTTGELFF,TGCGCCAGCAGTCGGATAGCGGGGACCACCGGGGAGCTGTTTTTT,few,TRBJ2-2,TRBV5-1,TRBD2
CASSPLAGPYEQYF,TGTGCCAGCAGTCCCCTGGCAGGCCCTTACGAGCAGTACTTC,.,TRBJ2-7,TRBV6-1,.
CASSLGAGGLTDNEQFF,TGCGCCAGCAGCTTAGGCGCGGGGGGCCTAACGGACAATGAGCAGTTCTTC,few,TRBJ2-1,TRBV5-1,TRBD2
CASSRGAQPETQYF,TGTGCCAGCAGCCGCGGGGCCCAGCCAGAGACCCAGTACTTC,few,TRBJ2-5,TRBV7-2,.
CASSDDPSGQHF,TGTGCCAGCAGTGATGACCCTTCCGGTCAGCATTTT,many,TRBJ1-5,TRBV6-2/TRBV6-3,.
CASRPDRGQEKLFF,TGTGCCTCCCGGCCAGACAGGGGGCAAGAAAAACTGTTTTTT,few,TRBJ1-4,TRBV10-3,TRBD1
CASSLGPNYNEQFF,TGTGCCAGCAGCTTAGGACCTAACTACAATGAGCAGTTCTTC,many,TRBJ2-1,TRBV7-8,.
CASKGQGLRGTEAFF,TGTGCCAGCAAAGGACAGGGCCTTCGGGGTACTGAAGCTTTCTTT,few,TRBJ1-1,TRBV28,TRBD1
CASSRLQGAGETQYF,TGTGCCAGCAGCCGTTTGCAGGGGGCAGGAGAGACCCAGTACTTC,few,TRBJ2-5,TRBV28,TRBD1
CASSLGLAGDTEAFF,TGCGCCAGCAGCTTAGGTCTCGCAGGGGACACTGAAGCTTTCTTT,few,TRBJ1-1,TRBV5-1,.
CASSLVGSGAETQYF,TGCGCCAGCAGCTTGGTGGGCAGCGGGGCGGAGACCCAGTACTTC,few,TRBJ2-5,TRBV5-1,TRBD2
CATGQGHGGNQPQHF,TGTGCCACCGGACAGGGACACGGCGGCAATCAGCCCCAGCATTTT,.,TRBJ1-5,TRBV10-3,TRBD1
CAWSVYRQGGGYTF,TGTGCCTGGAGTGTATACCGGCAGGGAGGAGGCTACACCTTC,.,TRBJ1-2,TRBV30,.
CASSLDHTGELFF,TGCGCCAGCAGCTTGGACCACACCGGGGAGCTGTTTTTT,many,TRBJ2-2,TRBV5-1,.
CASSQEGGNPLGEAFF,TGCGCCAGCAGCCAAGAGGGCGGGAACCCCTTGGGTGAAGCTTTCTTT,.,TRBJ1-1,TRBV4-3,.
CASSFMSVYNEQFF,TGTGCCAGCAGTTTCATGTCTGTATACAATGAGCAGTTCTTC,few,TRBJ2-1,TRBV12-3/TRBV12-4,.
CASSLGGFAGYTEAFF,TGTGCCAGCAGCTTAGGAGGGTTTGCAGGGTACACTGAAGCTTTCTTT,many,TRBJ1-1,TRBV7-2,.
CASSPPGVDSPLHF,TGTGCCAGCTCACCACCAGGGGTAGACTCACCCCTCCACTTT,few,TRBJ1-6,TRBV18,.
CASHQGSSYEQYF,TGCGCCAGCCATCAGGGGAGTTCCTACGAGCAGTACTTC,few,TRBJ2-7,TRBV5-1,.
CASSSVEGEKLFF,TGTGCCAGCAGCTCCGTGGAGGGGGAAAAACTGTTTTTT,few,TRBJ1-4,TRBV7-8,.
CSAGYWEQFF,TGCAGTGCCGGGTATTGGGAGCAGTTCTTC,.,TRBJ2-1,TRBV20-1,.
CSASQGAPTGELFF,TGCAGTGCGAGCCAGGGGGCGCCCACCGGGGAGCTGTTTTTT,.,TRBJ2-2,TRBV20-1,TRBD1
CASSVRVNTEAFF,TGTGCCAGCAGCGTAAGGGTGAACACTGAAGCTTTCTTT,many,TRBJ1-1,TRBV7-8,.
CASSSGTALSPLHF,TGTGCCAGCAGCTCAGGGACAGCACTCTCACCCCTCCACTTT,.,TRBJ1-6,TRBV7-9,TRBD1
CASSLEGGFQETQYF,TGCGCCAGCAGCTTGGAGGGGGGTTTTCAAGAGACCCAGTACTTC,.,TRBJ2-5,TRBV5-1,.
CASSPTNKNSPLHF,TGTGCCAGCAGCCCGACAAACAAAAATTCACCCCTCCACTTT,few,TRBJ1-6,TRBV3-1,.
CASSSDKGADTQYF,TGTGCCAGCAGCAGCGACAAGGGGGCGGATACGCAGTATTTT,.,TRBJ2-3,TRBV5-5,TRBD1
CASSQGGTYSPLHF,TGCGCCAGCAGCCAAGGCGGGACCTATTCACCCCTCCACTTT,.,TRBJ1-6,TRBV4-3,.
CASSLRGGQDYEQYF,TGTGCCAGCAGCTTAAGGGGGGGTCAAGACTACGAGCAGTACTTC,.,TRBJ2-7,TRBV7-2,.
CSLRGLADGNEQFF,TGCAGCTTAAGGGGACTAGCGGACGGCAATGAGCAGTTCTTC,.,TRBJ2-1,TRBV29-1,TRBD2
CASSSTGDVQYF,TGTGCCAGCAGTTCTACAGGGGATGTGCAGTACTTC,.,TRBJ2-7,TRBV6-5,TRBD1
CASSLAGSGGAYNEQFF,TGTGCCAGCAGTTTGGCCGGTAGCGGGGGGGCCTACAATGAGCAGTTCTTC,.,TRBJ2-1,TRBV28,TRBD2
CASSWAGELFF,TGTGCCAGCAGTTGGGCCGGGGAGCTGTTTTTT,.,TRBJ2-2,TRBV27,.
CASSPTGVGTQYF,TGTGCCAGCAGCCCGACAGGGGTAGGGACCCAGTACTTC,few,TRBJ2-5,TRBV12-3/TRBV12-4,TRBD1